A single T cell receptor beta chain is shown here with its context. The antigen remains unidentified. This sample stems from a study of cytomegalovirus exposure and HLA in healthy donors. Study conclusions and caveats: TCR beta V segments were, for the most part, productive about 87% or about 30% of the time in an earlier analysis. Among donors in an Asian-associated ancestry cluster, a later analysis reportedly found fewer N-insertions than the approximately 670-donor mean.

The V gene's germline CDR1 is SGDLS and CDR2 YYNGEE. This CDR3 region has 15 residues. Primers: 60 Vbeta forward and 13 Jbeta reverse. Clones were sequenced by immunoSEQ multiplex PCR, and TCRdb holds only the in-frame ones, with some missing. The table has around 150,000 clones, approximately 80% seen once. The chain couples TRBV9 to TRBJ2-5, with a possible D match to TRBD1 (6 bases). The J call is in doubt because the DNA end fits TRBJ2-7 better. The sample comprised PBMCs. This TCR was recovered from a boy younger than 10 in good health and CMV-seronegative. Written as DNA, the CDR3 is TGTGCCAGCAGCTTAGGACAGAGCGATGCCTACGAGCAGTACTTC. This sequence encodes CASSLGQSDAYEQYF.